These 19 T cell receptor beta chains originate from one sample sequenced in a study of blood T cell repertoires in COVID-19. Generated by immunoSEQ multiplex PCR, the TCRdb table keeps only in-frame clones and is missing some. The sample records around 200,000 clones, about 91% being singletons. Sequencing input: PBMCs or T cells enriched from blood (not recorded which). The receptors were gathered from a woman aged 18-30 years who had recovered from COVID-19.

This chain connects TRBV4-2 to TRBJ2-1, with 10 bases that match TRBD2. Trimming cost V 4 bases and J 4 bases; bases outside gene matches: 7. CDR3 length equals 16 residues. The germline gives CDR1 LGHNA, CDR2 YNFKEQ. CDR3 loop: CASSRATSGNYNEQFF. DNA for the CDR3: TGTGCCAGCAGCCGAGCTACTAGCGGGAATTACAATGAGCAGTTCTTC.

V usage is TRBV7-6 and J usage is TRBJ1-5; tentative D call: TRBD1 (5 bases). Per the germline V gene, CDR1 is SGHVS and CDR2 is FNYEAQ. There are 16 residues in the CDR3. V lost 5 bases and J 1 base, leaving 15 bases between the germline ends. CDR3: CASSQGAAGSNQPQHF. The CDR3 bases are TGTGCCAGCAGCCAAGGGGCAGCAGGAAGCAATCAGCCCCAGCATTTT.

This clone occurred once. V gene TRBV4-2 combines with J gene TRBJ1-1, with TRBD1 matching 9 bases. V shed 1 base and J 3 bases; nucleotides not matched to a gene: 3. CDR1 and CDR2 from the germline V gene are LGHNA and YNFKEQ. The CDR3 consists of 15 residues. Here the CDR3 reads CASSQVQGADTEAFF. The CDR3 bases are TGTGCCAGCAGCCAAGTACAGGGGGCCGACACTGAAGCTTTCTTT.

The chain combines TRBV25-1 with TRBJ2-2; tentatively, D is TRBD1 (5 bases). V was shortened by 1 base and J by 6 bases, with 9 bases between the two germline ends. This CDR3 region has 14 residues. Germline V gives CDR1 MGHDK, CDR2 SYGVNS. The CDR3, as DNA: TGTGCCAGCAGTGAATTAATGGGGCCCGGGGAGCTGTTTTTT. Amino acid sequence: CASSELMGPGELFF.

The chain has TRBV11-3 and TRBJ2-1; 9 bases agree with TRBD2. Trimming removed 2 bases from V and 6 bases from J; junction bases left unmatched: 5. Germline values: CDR1 SGHNT, CDR2 YENEEA. The CDR3 has 15 residues. CDR3 nucleotide sequence: TGTGCCAGCAGCTTACGGACTAGCGTGTTCAATGAGCAGTTCTTC. Translation: CASSLRTSVFNEQFF.

The chain carries TRBV5-6 and TRBJ2-5; a possible D gene is TRBD2 (5 bases). The CDR3 has 16 amino acids. Germline loops: CDR1 SGHDT, CDR2 YYEEEE. V was cut by 4 bases and J by 1 base, with 17 bases left in between. The CDR3 DNA reads TGTGCCAGCAGCCCGGACCGCGGGTGGGGCCAAGAGACCCAGTACTTC. Translating it yields CASSPDRGWGQETQYF.

This clone was picked up one time. This rearrangement joins TRBV7-9 to TRBJ2-7; D gene ambiguous. The CDR3 contains 13 residues. Trimming pared 5 bases from V and 3 bases from J, leaving 11 bases between. In germline, CDR1 is SEHNR, CDR2 FQNEAQ (reference sequence). The CDR3 nucleotides are TGTGCCAGCAGCCCCCAGTGGCACTACGAGCAGTACTTC. Its protein is CASSPQWHYEQYF.

This chain connects TRBV19 to TRBJ1-1; no firm D call. V was cut by 3 bases and J by 0 bases, with 8 bases left in between. The CDR3 spans 14 residues. Germline V gene data show CDR1 as LNHDA and CDR2 as SQIVND (reference sequence). The CDR3 DNA sequence: TGTGCCAGTAGTATTTTTGGAGTGAACACTGAAGCTTTCTTT. As protein: CASSIFGVNTEAFF. The variable domain in full, with the rest retrieved from reference TRBV19 and TRBJ1-1, is DGGITQSPKYLFRKEGQNVTLSCEQNLNHDAMYWYRQDPGQGLRLIYYSQIVNDFQKGDIAEGYSVSREKKESFPLTVTSAQKNPTAFYLCASSIFGVNTEAFFGQGTRLTVV.

The genes are TRBV27 and TRBJ2-7; D might be TRBD2 (6 bases). This CDR3 is 16 amino acids long. V lost 2 bases and J 0 bases, leaving 14 bases between the germline ends. Germline V gene lookup returns CDR1 MNHEY and CDR2 SMNVEV (reference sequence). Here the CDR3 DNA reads TGTGCCAGCAGTTTACGGCATAGCGGTAGCTCCTACGAGCAGTACTTC. Translated: CASSLRHSGSSYEQYF.

The chain joins TRBV11-2 to TRBJ1-1, with a tentative D call TRBD1 (6 bases). There are 19 residues in the CDR3. The V gene lost 5 bases and the J gene lost 1 base, with 26 bases spanning the gap. Germline CDR1 and CDR2: SGHAT and FQNNGV. Written as DNA, the CDR3 is TGTGCCAGCAGCCCGATCCTGGGAGACAGGTCCTTAAGGAACACTGAAGCTTTCTTT. The encoded protein is CASSPILGDRSLRNTEAFF.

V gene TRBV28 combines with J gene TRBJ2-5; D possibly corresponds to TRBD2 (6 bases). Trimming removed 4 bases at V and 5 bases at J, with 17 bases between. The germline V gene encodes CDR1 MDHEN and CDR2 SYDVKM. The CDR3 totals 15 residues. CDR3 sequence: CASSSSGGIGETQYF. The CDR3 DNA is TGTGCCAGCAGTTCCTCCGGCGGGATAGGGGAGACCCAGTACTTC.

This chain uses TRBV2 with TRBJ2-7; 9 nucleotides line up with TRBD2. This CDR3 is built from 14 residues. Germline V gene sequence: CDR1 SNHLY, CDR2 FYNNEI. The ends lost 6 bases at V and 6 bases at J; junction bases unmatched: 9. CDR3 in amino acids: CASSTGTSSGEQYF. The CDR3 DNA follows: TGTGCCAGCAGCACCGGGACTAGCAGTGGCGAGCAGTACTTC.

This rearrangement joins TRBV4-1 to TRBJ2-5, with D possibly being TRBD2 (5 bases). This CDR3 has 15 residues. Per the germline V gene, CDR1 is MGHRA and CDR2 is YSYEKL. The ends were cut back, 1 base at V and 7 bases at J, with 16 bases in the middle. CDR3 region: CASSQGSTGGLTQYF. Written as DNA, the CDR3 is TGCGCCAGCAGCCAAGGTTCGACTGGCGGGTTGACCCAGTACTTC.

The chain uses TRBV11-3 and TRBJ2-7; 11 bases fit TRBD2. The junction had 8 bases not matched to a gene; V was cut back by 1 base and J by 3 bases. Germline assignment: CDR1 SGHNT and CDR2 YENEEA. CDR3 length: 17 amino acids. CDR3 residues: CASSLGKYGTSGYEQYF. CDR3 sequence (DNA): TGTGCCAGCAGCTTAGGTAAGTACGGGACTAGCGGCTACGAGCAGTACTTC.

The chain recombines TRBV27 with TRBJ2-3; 7 bases agree with TRBD2. From germline, CDR1 is MNHEY and CDR2 SMNVEV (reference sequence). CDR3 size: 13 residues. J gave up 3 bases and V 4 bases, and 1 base lay outside the gene matches. DNA of the CDR3: TGTGCCAGCAGTTGGGGGGGAACAGATACGCAGTATTTT. It specifies CASSWGGTDTQYF.

This clone has just a few counts. The CDR3 here is CASSYRGQSYEQYF. In DNA, the CDR3 is TGTGCCAGCAGTTACCGGGGACAGTCCTACGAGCAGTACTTC. The chain links TRBV6-5 to TRBJ2-7; TRBD1 aligns across 7 bases. CDR1 and CDR2 from the germline V gene are MNHEY and SVGAGI. The CDR3 sequence is 14 residues long. With V trimmed by 2 bases and J by 1 base, 2 bases remained unmatched.

The chain employs TRBV15 and TRBJ2-1; D ambiguous. Germline V gives CDR1 LNHNV, CDR2 YYDKDF (reference sequence). Deletions cut 0 bases from V and 9 bases from J, with 9 bases between. The CDR3 has 13 residues. DNA for the CDR3: TGTGCCACCAGCAGAGATTTTAACTTTGAGCAGTTCTTC. Protein product: CATSRDFNFEQFF. Using reference TRBV15 and TRBJ2-1 for the parts outside the CDR3, the full variable domain is DAMVIQNPRYQVTQFGKPVTLSCSQTLNHNVMYWYQQKSSQAPKLLFHYYDKDFNNEADTPDNFQSRRPNTSFCFLDIRSPGLGDTAMYLCATSRDFNFEQFFGPGTRLTVL.

The CDR3 DNA reads TGTGCCAGCAGCGGGACTAGGGGAGGTTCGGATACGCAGTATTTT. It translates to CASSGTRGGSDTQYF. V is TRBV5-5 and J is TRBJ2-3; 8 bases match TRBD2. Germline-derived CDR1 and CDR2 are SGHKS and YYEKEE (reference sequence). The CDR3 has 15 amino acids. J lost 6 bases, V lost 4 bases, and 10 bases had no gene match.

A note on this clone: The junction differs from germline at one of its ends, possibly a read error. V gene TRBV6-1 combines with J gene TRBJ2-3; 7 bases match TRBD1. The CDR3 contains 15 residues. The germline V gene has CDR1 MNHNS and CDR2 SASEGT. The CDR3 DNA is TGTGCCAGCAGGGAAGACAGGGATTACACAGATACGCAGTATTTT. It is translated as CASREDRDYTDTQYF.